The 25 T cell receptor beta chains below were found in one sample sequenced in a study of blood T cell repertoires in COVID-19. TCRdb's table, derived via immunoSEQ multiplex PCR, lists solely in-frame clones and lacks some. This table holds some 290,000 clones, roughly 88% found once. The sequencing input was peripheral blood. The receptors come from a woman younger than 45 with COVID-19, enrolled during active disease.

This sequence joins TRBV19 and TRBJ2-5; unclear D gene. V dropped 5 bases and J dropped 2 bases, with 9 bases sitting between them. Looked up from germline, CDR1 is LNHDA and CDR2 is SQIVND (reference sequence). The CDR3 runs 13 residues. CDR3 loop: CASSDDIQETQYF. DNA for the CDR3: TGTGCCAGTAGTGACGACATACAAGAGACCCAGTACTTC.

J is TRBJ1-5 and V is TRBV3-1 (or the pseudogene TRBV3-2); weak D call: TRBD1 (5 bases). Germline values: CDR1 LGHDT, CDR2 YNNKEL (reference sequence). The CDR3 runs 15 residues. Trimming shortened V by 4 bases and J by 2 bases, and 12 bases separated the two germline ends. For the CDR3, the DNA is TGTGCCAGCAGCCTCGGGAGGGGTGGCAATCAGCCCCAGCATTTT. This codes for CASSLGRGGNQPQHF.

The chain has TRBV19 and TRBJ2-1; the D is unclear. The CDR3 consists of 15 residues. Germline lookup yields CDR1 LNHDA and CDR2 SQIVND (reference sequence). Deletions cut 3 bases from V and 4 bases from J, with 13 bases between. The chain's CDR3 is CASSISVLEYNEQFF. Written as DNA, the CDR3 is TGTGCCAGTAGTATCAGCGTCTTGGAATACAATGAGCAGTTCTTC.

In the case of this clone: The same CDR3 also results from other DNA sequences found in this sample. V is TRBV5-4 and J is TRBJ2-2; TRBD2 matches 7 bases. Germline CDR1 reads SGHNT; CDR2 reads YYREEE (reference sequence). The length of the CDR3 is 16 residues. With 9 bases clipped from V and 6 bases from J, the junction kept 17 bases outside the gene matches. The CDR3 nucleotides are TGTGCCACGCGAGCCCCGGGAGGCCAGAAGGCCGGGGAGCTGTTTTTT. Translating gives CATRAPGGQKAGELFF.

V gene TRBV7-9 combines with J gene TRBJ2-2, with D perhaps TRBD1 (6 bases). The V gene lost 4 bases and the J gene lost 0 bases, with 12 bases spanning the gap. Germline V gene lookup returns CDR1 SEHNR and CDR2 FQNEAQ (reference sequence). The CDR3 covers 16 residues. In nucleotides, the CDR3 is TGTGCCAGCAGCTCACCGGACAGACCGAACACCGGGGAGCTGTTTTTT. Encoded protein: CASSSPDRPNTGELFF.

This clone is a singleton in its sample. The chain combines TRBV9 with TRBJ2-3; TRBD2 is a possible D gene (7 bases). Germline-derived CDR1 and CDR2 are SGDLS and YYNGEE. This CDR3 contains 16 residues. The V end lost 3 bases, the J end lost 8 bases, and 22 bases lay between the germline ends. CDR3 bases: TGTGCCAGCAGCGAGACTAGCTTGTCATTAGGGGGTACGCAGTATTTT. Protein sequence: CASSETSLSLGGTQYF.

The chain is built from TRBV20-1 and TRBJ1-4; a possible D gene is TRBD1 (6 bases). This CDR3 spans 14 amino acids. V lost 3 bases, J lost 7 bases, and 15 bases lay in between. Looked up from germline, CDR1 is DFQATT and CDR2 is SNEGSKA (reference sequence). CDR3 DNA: TGCAGTGCTAGTACAGGGCCGAGGGGTGAAAAACTGTTTTTT. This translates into CSASTGPRGEKLFF.

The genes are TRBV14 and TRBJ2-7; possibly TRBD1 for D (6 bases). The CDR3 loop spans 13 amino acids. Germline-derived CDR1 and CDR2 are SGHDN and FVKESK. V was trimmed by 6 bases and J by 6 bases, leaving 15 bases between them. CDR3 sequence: CASSRYRVGEQYF. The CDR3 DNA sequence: TGTGCCAGCAGTCGGTACAGGGTAGGCGAGCAGTACTTC.

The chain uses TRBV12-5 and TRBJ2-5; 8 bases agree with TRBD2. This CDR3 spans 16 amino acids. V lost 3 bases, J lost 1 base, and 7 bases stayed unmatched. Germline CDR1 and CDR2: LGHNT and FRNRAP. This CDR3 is CASGFSTGGSQETQYF. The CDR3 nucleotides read TGTGCTAGTGGTTTCAGCACGGGAGGGTCCCAAGAGACCCAGTACTTC.

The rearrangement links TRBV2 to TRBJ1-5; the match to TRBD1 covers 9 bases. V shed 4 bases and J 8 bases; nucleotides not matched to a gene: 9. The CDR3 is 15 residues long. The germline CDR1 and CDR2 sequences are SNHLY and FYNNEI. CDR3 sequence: CASSGGTGMGEPQHF. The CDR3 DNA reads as TGTGCCAGCAGTGGAGGGACAGGGATGGGGGAGCCCCAGCATTTT.

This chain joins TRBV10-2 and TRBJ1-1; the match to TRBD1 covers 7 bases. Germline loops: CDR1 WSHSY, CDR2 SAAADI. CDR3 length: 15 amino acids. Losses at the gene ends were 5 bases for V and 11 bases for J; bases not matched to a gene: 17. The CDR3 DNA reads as TGCGCCAGCAGTACGAGCAGGGGGTTTGGGTTCCGGGCTTTCTTT. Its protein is CASSTSRGFGFRAFF.

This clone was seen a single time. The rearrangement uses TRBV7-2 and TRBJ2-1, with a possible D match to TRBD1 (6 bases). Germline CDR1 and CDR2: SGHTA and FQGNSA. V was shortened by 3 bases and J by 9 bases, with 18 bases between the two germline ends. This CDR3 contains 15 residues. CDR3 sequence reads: CASSFSGTTSSEQFF. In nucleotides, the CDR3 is TGTGCCAGCAGCTTCTCCGGGACAACAAGCTCTGAGCAGTTCTTC.

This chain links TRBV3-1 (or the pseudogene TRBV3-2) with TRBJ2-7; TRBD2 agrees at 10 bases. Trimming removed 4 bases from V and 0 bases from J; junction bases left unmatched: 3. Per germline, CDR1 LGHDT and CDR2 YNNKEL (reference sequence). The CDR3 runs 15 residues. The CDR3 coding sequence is TGTGCCAGCAGCCCGTTAGCGGGAGGCTCCTACGAGCAGTACTTC. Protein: CASSPLAGGSYEQYF.

Here the CDR3 DNA reads TGTGCCAGCAGCCAATCGGTTCTAGCGGGAAATTCCCAGTACTTC. Protein sequence: CASSQSVLAGNSQYF. The rearrangement joins TRBV4-2 to TRBJ2-5, with 9 positions matching TRBD2. Germline CDR1 and CDR2: LGHNA and YNFKEQ. The CDR3 is made up of 15 amino acids. Trimming removed 2 bases from V and 9 bases from J; junction bases left unmatched: 10.

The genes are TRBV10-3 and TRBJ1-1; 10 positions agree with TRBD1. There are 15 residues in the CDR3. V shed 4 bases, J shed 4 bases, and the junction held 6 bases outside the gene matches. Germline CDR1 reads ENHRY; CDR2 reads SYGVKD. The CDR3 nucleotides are TGTGCCATCAGTGGGGACAGGGGAAGCGGCACTGAAGCTTTCTTT. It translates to CAISGDRGSGTEAFF.

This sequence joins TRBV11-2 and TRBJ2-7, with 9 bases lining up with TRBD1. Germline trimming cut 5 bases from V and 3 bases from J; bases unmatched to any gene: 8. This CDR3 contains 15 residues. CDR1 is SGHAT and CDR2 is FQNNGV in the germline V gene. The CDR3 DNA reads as TGTGCCAGCAGCCCAGGACAGGGGCGCCTCTACGAGCAGTACTTC. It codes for CASSPGQGRLYEQYF.

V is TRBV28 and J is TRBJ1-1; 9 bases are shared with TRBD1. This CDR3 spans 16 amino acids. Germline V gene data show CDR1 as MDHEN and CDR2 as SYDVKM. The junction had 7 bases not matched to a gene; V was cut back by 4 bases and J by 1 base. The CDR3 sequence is CASSSGTGPPNTEAFF. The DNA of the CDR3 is TGTGCCAGCAGTTCCGGGACAGGGCCCCCGAACACTGAAGCTTTCTTT. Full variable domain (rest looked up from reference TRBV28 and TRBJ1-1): DVKVTQSSRYLVKRTGEKVFLECVQDMDHENMFWYRQDPGLGLRLIYFSYDVKMKEKGDIPEGYSVSREKKERFSLILESASTNQTSMYLCASSSGTGPPNTEAFFGQGTRLTVV.

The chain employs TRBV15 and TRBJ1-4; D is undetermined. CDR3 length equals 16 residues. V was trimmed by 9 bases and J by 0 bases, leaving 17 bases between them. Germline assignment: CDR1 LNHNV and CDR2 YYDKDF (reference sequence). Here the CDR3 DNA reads TGTGCCACGTCAAGGTCGGGAGCTTCAACTAATGAAAAACTGTTTTTT. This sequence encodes CATSRSGASTNEKLFF. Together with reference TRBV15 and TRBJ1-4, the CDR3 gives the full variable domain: DAMVIQNPRYQVTQFGKPVTLSCSQTLNHNVMYWYQQKSSQAPKLLFHYYDKDFNNEADTPDNFQSRRPNTSFCFLDIRSPGLGDTAMYLCATSRSGASTNEKLFFGSGTQLSVL.

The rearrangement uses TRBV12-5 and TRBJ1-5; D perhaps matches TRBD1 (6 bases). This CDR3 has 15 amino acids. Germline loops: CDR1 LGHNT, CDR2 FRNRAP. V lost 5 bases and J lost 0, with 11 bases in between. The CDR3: CASGPGQFSNQPQHF. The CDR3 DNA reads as TGTGCTAGTGGTCCAGGACAGTTTAGCAATCAGCCCCAGCATTTT.

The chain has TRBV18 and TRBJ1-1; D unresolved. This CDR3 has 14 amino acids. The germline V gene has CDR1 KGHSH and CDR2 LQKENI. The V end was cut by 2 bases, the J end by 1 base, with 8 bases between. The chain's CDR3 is CASSPNQENTEAFF. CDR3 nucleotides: TGTGCCAGCTCACCAAACCAGGAGAACACTGAAGCTTTCTTT.

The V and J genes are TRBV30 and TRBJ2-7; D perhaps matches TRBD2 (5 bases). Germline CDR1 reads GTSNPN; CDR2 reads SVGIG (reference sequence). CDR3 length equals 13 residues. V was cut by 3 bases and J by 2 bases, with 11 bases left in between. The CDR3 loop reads CAWRRGPPYEQYF. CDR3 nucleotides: TGTGCCTGGAGACGGGGTCCTCCCTACGAGCAGTACTTC.

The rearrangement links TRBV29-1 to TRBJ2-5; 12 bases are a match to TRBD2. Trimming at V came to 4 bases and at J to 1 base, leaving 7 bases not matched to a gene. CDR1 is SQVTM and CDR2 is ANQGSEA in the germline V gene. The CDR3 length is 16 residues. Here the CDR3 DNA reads TGCAGCGTTGGGGGGACTAGCGGGCGCTTCCAAGAGACCCAGTACTTC. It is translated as CSVGGTSGRFQETQYF. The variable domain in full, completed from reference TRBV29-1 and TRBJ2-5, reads SAVISQKPSRDICQRGTSLTIQCQVDSQVTMMFWYRQQPGQSLTLIATANQGSEATYESGFVIDKFPISRPNLTFSTLTVSNMSPEDSSIYLCSVGGTSGRFQETQYFGPGTRLLVL.

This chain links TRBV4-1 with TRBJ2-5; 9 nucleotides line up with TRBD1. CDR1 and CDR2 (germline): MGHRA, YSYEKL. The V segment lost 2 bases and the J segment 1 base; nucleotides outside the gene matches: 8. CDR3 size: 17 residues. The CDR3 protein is CASSQTPGTGIQETQYF. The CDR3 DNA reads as TGCGCCAGCAGCCAAACCCCCGGGACAGGGATCCAAGAGACCCAGTACTTC.

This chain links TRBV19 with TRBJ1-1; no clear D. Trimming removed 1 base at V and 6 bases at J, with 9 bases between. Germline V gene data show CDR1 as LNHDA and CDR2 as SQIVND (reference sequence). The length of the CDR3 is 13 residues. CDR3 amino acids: CASSIGGKAEAFF. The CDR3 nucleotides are TGTGCCAGTAGTATAGGAGGGAAGGCTGAAGCTTTCTTT.

For the CDR3, the DNA is TGTGCCATTCCCGGGAGCTCCAATGAGCAGTTCTTC. This encodes CAIPGSSNEQFF. The chain links TRBV2 to TRBJ2-1; a possible D gene is TRBD2 (6 bases). This CDR3 is 12 amino acids long. Looked up from germline, CDR1 is SNHLY and CDR2 is FYNNEI. Trimming left V 10 bases short and J 6 bases short, with 13 bases between.